This is a list of T cell receptor beta chains from one sample in a study of shared clonotypes between healthy human individuals. Produced via immunoSEQ multiplex PCR; TCRdb's table is partial and in-frame only. The sample lists about 1.1 million clones, about 72% occurring once. Sequencing was done on a sample of memory CD4+ T cells from PBMCs. These receptors were collected from a man in his late teens or twenties in good health. Some clones in this sample may be carry-over from other donors' samples. The CDR3 runs from the conserved cysteine through the conserved F or W. The D gene is left open where the match is weak. Clone size appears in some rows only: once, few, many, or a class for an expanded clone.

clone_size,v_call,d_call,j_call,cdr3_aa,cdr3_nt
once,TRBV28,-,TRBJ1-2,CASSSLDRLGYTF,TGTGCCAGCAGTTCCCTGGACAGATTAGGCTACACCTTC
-,TRBV7-9,-,TRBJ2-3,CASSRQGTDTQYF,TGTGCCAGCAGCCGACAGGGCACAGATACGCAGTATTTT
few,TRBV5-1,-,TRBJ2-3,CASSLFGLEEGTDTQYF,TGCGCCAGCAGCTTGTTCGGTCTCGAGGAGGGCACAGATACGCAGTATTTT
-,TRBV18,TRBD2,TRBJ2-3,CASSPLAGVRTDTQYF,TGTGCCAGCTCACCGTTGGCGGGAGTACGTACAGATACGCAGTATTTT
once,TRBV27,TRBD2,TRBJ2-7,CARRERDCYEQYF,TGTGCCAGGCGGGAGCGGGACTGCTACGAGCAGTACTTC
-,TRBV28,-,TRBJ1-2,CASSSPGVGQTYGYTF,TGTGCCAGCAGTTCCCCCGGGGTAGGACAGACCTATGGCTACACCTTC
once,TRBV29-1,-,TRBJ2-5,CSQWGNGETQYF,TGCAGCCAGTGGGGAAACGGGGAGACCCAGTACTTC
-,TRBV9,-,TRBJ2-4,CASSADSGAVGATLIQYF,TGTGCCAGCAGCGCTGACAGTGGAGCCGTGGGGGCTACTTTAATTCAGTACTTC
-,TRBV19,TRBD2,TRBJ2-1,CATTRTSGGSYNEQFF,TGTGCCACCACAAGAACTAGCGGGGGGTCCTACAATGAGCAGTTCTTC
-,TRBV15,-,TRBJ2-5,CATSRDLGGGGETQYF,TGTGCCACCAGCAGAGATCTCGGGGGCGGTGGAGAGACCCAGTACTTC
few,TRBV5-1,TRBD2,TRBJ2-1,CASSSNTGTSGRLSEQFF,TGCGCCAGCAGCTCAAATACCGGGACTAGCGGGAGATTAAGTGAGCAGTTCTTC
once,TRBV5-4,-,TRBJ2-5,CASSLKQPLRETQYF,TGTGCCAGCAGCTTGAAACAACCACTCAGGGAGACCCAGTACTTC
-,TRBV6-1,-,TRBJ1-2,CACSMDRNYGYTF,TGTGCCTGCTCTATGGACAGAAACTATGGCTACACCTTC
-,TRBV6-6,-,TRBJ1-4,CASMGIGEKLFF,TGTGCCAGCATGGGGATTGGGGAAAAACTGTTTTTT
-,TRBV7-9,-,TRBJ2-1,CASSLTAYNEQFF,TGTGCCAGCAGCCTGACAGCTTACAATGAGCAGTTCTTC
-,TRBV5-1,TRBD1,TRBJ1-6,CASSSQGGRTNSPLHF,TGCGCCAGCAGCTCGCAAGGGGGCCGGACTAATTCACCCCTCCACTTT
-,TRBV30,TRBD1,TRBJ1-5,CAWSRTGQYSNQPQHF,TGTGCCTGGAGTAGGACAGGCCAGTATAGCAATCAGCCCCAGCATTTT
few,TRBV7-8,-,TRBJ1-5,CASSLGDIITPQHF,TGTGCCAGCAGCTTAGGCGACATCATAACGCCCCAGCATTTT
-,TRBV6-1,TRBD1,TRBJ2-7,CASSEYHSVGTGAYEQYF,TGTGCCAGCAGTGAATATCACTCGGTGGGGACAGGGGCCTACGAGCAGTACTTC
once,TRBV6-5,-,TRBJ2-7,CASSYSPYEQYF,TGTGCCAGCAGTTACTCTCCTTACGAGCAGTACTTC
-,TRBV28,-,TRBJ2-2,CASPNSVTGELFF,TGTGCCAGTCCGAACTCCGTGACCGGGGAGCTGTTTTTT
-,TRBV29-1,-,TRBJ1-1,CSVELTDTEAFF,TGCAGCGTTGAACTCACGGACACTGAAGCTTTCTTT
-,TRBV7-2,TRBD1,TRBJ1-1,CASSPRGPNTEAFF,TGTGCCAGCAGCCCCAGGGGGCCAAACACTGAAGCTTTCTTT
-,TRBV12-5,-,TRBJ2-7,CASGEQYF,TGTGCTAGTGGTGAGCAGTACTTC
once,TRBV6-1,-,TRBJ1-1,CASTYRATEAFF,TGTGCCAGCACTTATCGGGCCACTGAAGCTTTCTTT
-,TRBV5-1,-,TRBJ2-3,CASNRATSTDTQYF,TGCGCCAGCAATCGCGCCACTAGCACAGATACGCAGTATTTT
few,TRBV12-1,-,TRBJ1-5,CASSLPQGGPQHF,TGTGCCAGCAGCTTACCGCAAGGGGGGCCCCAGCATTTT
-,TRBV5-1,-,TRBJ2-1,CASSLTSSTNEQFF,TGCGCCAGCAGCTTGACTAGTTCAACCAATGAGCAGTTCTTC
-,TRBV27,TRBD2,TRBJ2-7,CASSLYPPSSGRYDSYEQYF,TGTGCCAGCAGTTTATACCCCCCCTCCAGCGGGAGGTACGACTCCTACGAGCAGTACTTC
-,TRBV5-6,TRBD1,TRBJ1-5,CASSLGGTGIQPQHF,TGTGCCAGCAGCTTGGGAGGGACAGGGATTCAGCCCCAGCATTTT
once,TRBV28,-,TRBJ1-5,CANSGGGGAQPQHF,TGTGCCAACTCCGGAGGGGGGGGTGCTCAGCCCCAGCATTTT
-,TRBV25-1,TRBD1,TRBJ1-1,CASSEHTGQGSGGTEAFF,TGTGCCAGCAGCGAACACACGGGACAGGGGTCGGGAGGCACTGAAGCTTTCTTT
-,TRBV27,-,TRBJ2-1,CASRLRGSSSYNEQFF,TGTGCCAGCAGGCTAAGGGGATCGAGCTCCTACAATGAGCAGTTCTTC
-,TRBV5-1,TRBD1,TRBJ1-2,CASSVEQGARGYTF,TGCGCCAGCAGCGTGGAACAGGGGGCGCGGGGCTACACCTTC
-,TRBV10-3,TRBD1,TRBJ2-1,CAISEGQGAVNEQFF,TGTGCCATCAGTGAGGGACAGGGGGCGGTTAATGAGCAGTTCTTC
-,TRBV11-3,-,TRBJ2-1,CASSLDGHSYNEQFF,TGTGCCAGCAGCTTAGATGGGCATTCCTACAATGAGCAGTTCTTC
few,TRBV5-1,-,TRBJ1-1,CASSLVKGDTEAFF,TGCGCCAGCAGCTTGGTGAAGGGCGACACTGAAGCTTTCTTT
-,TRBV7-9,-,TRBJ2-6,CASGAGSSGANVLTF,TGTGCCTCCGGGGCGGGTTCTTCTGGGGCCAACGTCCTGACTTTC
once,TRBV5-6,TRBD2,TRBJ2-3,CASIELAGLTDTQYF,TGTGCCAGCATCGAGCTAGCGGGGCTCACAGATACGCAGTATTTT
few,TRBV4-1,TRBD1,TRBJ2-7,CASSQGQDYEQYF,TGCGCCAGCAGCCAGGGACAGGACTACGAGCAGTACTTC
-,TRBV6-1,TRBD1,TRBJ1-2,CASSEEGQFSGYTF,TGTGCCAGCAGTGAAGAGGGACAGTTCTCTGGCTACACCTTC
-,TRBV19,TRBD2,TRBJ2-3,CASTPGLAGGQPPGDTQYF,TGTGCCAGTACCCCGGGACTAGCGGGAGGTCAGCCCCCGGGAGATACGCAGTATTTT
once,TRBV5-1,-,TRBJ2-6,CASSPNNLASGANVLTF,TGCGCCAGCAGCCCCAACAACCTTGCCTCTGGGGCCAACGTCCTGACTTTC